This entry describes one T cell receptor (beta chain). The germline V gene encodes CDR1 LGHNA and CDR2 YSLEER. The CDR3 has 15 amino acids. V lost 2 bases to trimming and J lost 2 bases, with 13 bases between them. All patients were untreated before thyroid surgery. The sample comes from a study of metastatic and nonmetastatic thyroid tumors. Overall study context: Thyroid patients, malignant and benign, had repertoires compared across blood and tumor or nodule tissue.

Authors' analysis steps: CDR3 differences across clinicopathological groups were used to build a distant-metastasis classifier for papillary thyroid cancer. TCRdb reprocessed the PCR reads via MiXCR. These V and J calls originate from TCRdb's pipeline instead of the authors' own analysis. The table lists over 20,000 clones, approximately 15% of them singletons, with 15% to 20% in the top ten. The rearrangement links TRBV4-3 to TRBJ2-7; D is perhaps TRBD1 (5 bases). The sample was blood. The receptor was derived from a female donor with papillary thyroid cancer or a benign thyroid nodule (not recorded which). Some clones in this sample may be carry-over from other donors' samples. CDR3 nucleotide sequence: TGCGCCAGCAGCCAAAGAATACAGGCGCCCTACGAGCAGTACTTC. Its translation is CASSQRIQAPYEQYF.